Each of the 6 T cell receptor beta chains below was sequenced from the same sample in a study of T cells in Graves' hyperthyroidism and ophthalmopathy (dated by TCRdb to the late 2010s). Libraries came from multiplex PCR. Sequencing was performed on an Illumina HiSeq 2000. TCR beta CDR3 regions were amplified from RNA transcripts. The first round of RT-PCR for the TCR CDR3 was performed with the HTBI primer set and the Qiagen OneStep RT-PCR kit. TCRdb reworked the public reads: Q25 trimming with fastp, MiXCR clone assembly, productive beta chains retained. Entries are consolidated by CDR3 protein sequence, retaining the most common genes and DNA. A total of 600,000 to 800,000 distinct CDR3 sequences appear in this sample, roughly a third of them only once. Around 32% of the sample is held by the ten biggest clonotypes. The material sequenced was blood. All receptors derive from a woman between 40 and 55 years old with Graves' hyperthyroidism.

The V and J genes are TRBV13 and TRBJ2-7; possible D gene TRBD2, 6 bases. The CDR3 runs 15 residues. Looked up from germline, CDR1 is PRHDT and CDR2 is FYEKMQ (reference sequence). Deletions cut 2 bases from V and 5 bases from J, with 16 bases between. CDR3 DNA: TGTGCCAGCAGCTTATACGGAGGGTGGAGCCACGAGCAGTACTTC. As protein: CASSLYGGWSHEQYF.

The table lists this clonotype with many counts. This rearrangement joins TRBV19 to TRBJ1-2; 7 bases are shared with TRBD1. CDR3 length: 14 amino acids. V shed 4 bases, J shed 4 bases, and the junction held 6 bases outside the gene matches. The germline CDR1 and CDR2 sequences are LNHDA and SQIVND (reference sequence). For the CDR3, the DNA is TGTGCCAGTAGTACCGAAGGGGGCGGCTATGGCTACACCTTC. Translation: CASSTEGGGYGYTF.

The chain employs TRBV20-1 and TRBJ2-5, with TRBD2 identical over 9 bases. The CDR3 totals 16 residues. After removal of 4 bases from V and 3 bases from J, the junction contained 12 bases not matched to a gene. Germline CDR1 reads DFQATT; CDR2 reads SNEGSKA (reference sequence). The DNA for the CDR3 is TGCAGTGCTACAGACAGTAGGCTAGCGGGGAAAGAGACCCAGTACTTC. The encoded protein is CSATDSRLAGKETQYF.

About this clonotype itself: This sequence may be a read error, since a much larger clone differs from it by one base. CDR3 sequence: CANSRKPGQGGEQYF. DNA of the CDR3: TGTGCCAACAGCCGCAAGCCGGGACAGGGAGGCGAGCAGTACTTC. The chain recombines TRBV10-3 with TRBJ2-7; 9 bases match TRBD1. The CDR3 covers 15 residues. The germline CDR1 and CDR2 sequences are ENHRY and SYGVKD. The junction had 16 bases not matched to a gene; V was cut back by 10 bases and J by 6 bases.

This clonotype has ten or more counts. The chain uses TRBV6-5 and TRBJ1-1; no firm D call. CDR1 is MNHEY, CDR2 SVGAGI, per germline. The CDR3 consists of 14 residues. V lost 2 bases, J lost 3 bases, and 10 bases lay in between. The CDR3 loop is CASSYVGMDTEAFF. CDR3 coding DNA: TGTGCCAGCAGTTACGTGGGTATGGACACTGAAGCTTTCTTT.

The rearrangement uses TRBV10-3 and TRBJ1-2; tentatively, D is TRBD1 (5 bases). CDR1 and CDR2 (germline): ENHRY, SYGVKD. V shed 2 bases and J shed 0 bases, with 19 bases lying between them. CDR3 length: 18 amino acids. The CDR3 reads CAISENRWRNPANYGYTF. As DNA, the CDR3 is TGTGCCATCAGTGAGAACAGGTGGAGAAATCCAGCTAACTATGGCTACACCTTC.